This T cell receptor beta chain was captured in a study of T cell repertoires and HLA-DP antigens. Study in general: CD4+ T cells were cocultured with HeLa cells expressing HLA-DP. Sorted CD137+CD4+ samples averaged approximately 0.2 ug DNA; pre-culture CD4+ samples, around 1,200 ng.

CDR1 and CDR2 (germline): MNHEY, SVGAGI. V was shortened by 0 bases and J by 0 bases, with 6 bases between the two germline ends. The CDR3 consists of 16 residues. The PCR primers covered 54 TRBV and 13 TRBJ segments. Data came from immunoSEQ multiplex PCR; TCRdb stores just in-frame clones and leaves some out. In the table there are some 110,000 clones, 92% of which are singletons. Regarding this clone: Its antigen is as yet unknown.

CD4+ T cells, purified by negative selection, averaged roughly 98% purity. This receptor was identified in a woman younger than 35 in good health and CMV-seronegative. The sequencing sample was made of CD4+ T cells from PBMCs. V gene TRBV6-5 combines with J gene TRBJ2-6; D unclear. In DNA form, the CDR3 reads TGTGCCAGCAGTTACTCATCCAACTCTGGGGCCAACGTCCTGACTTTC. This codes for CASSYSSNSGANVLTF.